These 13 T cell receptor beta chains originate from one sample sequenced in a study of cytomegalovirus exposure and HLA in healthy donors. The PCR made use of 60 Vbeta and 13 Jbeta primers. The data were produced by immunoSEQ multiplex PCR, yet TCRdb's version contains in-frame clones alone and is incomplete. The sample lists 100,000 to 150,000 clones, 72% occurring once. Sequencing was done on a sample of PBMCs. All receptors derive from a man under 40 in good health and CMV-seronegative.

This chain joins TRBV19 and TRBJ2-7; TRBD1 matches at 11 bases. Germline values: CDR1 LNHDA, CDR2 SQIVND (reference sequence). The J segment lost 3 bases and the V segment lost 5 bases, leaving 6 bases of the junction unmatched. The CDR3 length is 15 residues. For the CDR3, the DNA is TGTGCCAGTAGTCGGACCGGGACAGGGGGCTACGAGCAGTACTTC. The encoded protein is CASSRTGTGGYEQYF.

The rearrangement joins TRBV5-6 to TRBJ1-2; perhaps TRBD1 as D (5 bases). Germline CDR1 SGHDT, CDR2 YYEEEE. This CDR3 is 14 amino acids long. The V end was cut by 2 bases, the J end by 5 bases, with 13 bases between. CDR3 loop: CASSFRQRGYGYTF. As DNA, the CDR3 is TGTGCCAGCAGCTTCCGGCAGCGGGGGTATGGCTACACCTTC.

This rearrangement joins TRBV2 to TRBJ1-1, with 9 bases aligning to TRBD1. J lost 5 bases, V lost 6 bases, and 10 bases had no gene match. Germline-derived CDR1 and CDR2 are SNHLY and FYNNEI. The CDR3 loop spans 15 amino acids. In nucleotides, the CDR3 is TGTGCCAGCAGCAGAGCAACAGGGGGCTCGACTGAAGCTTTCTTT. It yields the protein CASSRATGGSTEAFF.

The chain has TRBV4-3 and TRBJ2-1; the match to TRBD1 covers 9 bases. After removal of 0 bases from V and 8 bases from J, the junction contained 2 bases not matched to a gene. From germline, CDR1 is LGHNA and CDR2 YSLEER. The CDR3 spans 14 residues. CDR3 protein: CASSQEGQGHEQFF. CDR3 coding DNA: TGCGCCAGCAGCCAAGAGGGACAGGGCCATGAGCAGTTCTTC.

The chain has TRBV5-4 and TRBJ1-6, with TRBD1 matching over 11 bases. CDR1 and CDR2 (germline): SGHNT, YYREEE (reference sequence). This CDR3 region has 17 residues. V shed 4 bases and J 0 bases; nucleotides not matched to a gene: 3. In DNA, the CDR3 is TGTGCCAGCAGCCGGGACAGGGGGGCCTCCTATAATTCACCCCTCCACTTT. This encodes CASSRDRGASYNSPLHF.

A note on this clone: This sample also contains other DNA sequences that code for the same CDR3. The CDR3 coding sequence is TGTGCCAGTAGCCGGGGACAGGGCCCCTACGAGCAGTACTTC. Amino acid sequence: CASSRGQGPYEQYF. The rearrangement links TRBV19 to TRBJ2-7; 9 bases match TRBD1. Germline V gene sequence: CDR1 LNHDA, CDR2 SQIVND (reference sequence). The CDR3 is 14 residues long. J gave up 2 bases and V 6 bases, and 5 bases lay outside the gene matches.

This chain uses TRBV28 with TRBJ2-7; maybe TRBD1 (6 bases). CDR3 length: 14 amino acids. The germline V gene encodes CDR1 MDHEN and CDR2 SYDVKM. Trimming stripped 4 bases from V and 2 bases from J, with 12 bases between. The CDR3 spells CASSSRDMTYEQYF. CDR3 in DNA: TGTGCCAGCAGTTCTCGGGACATGACCTACGAGCAGTACTTC.

This chain uses TRBV28 with TRBJ1-4; 7 bases map to TRBD1. The J segment lost 0 bases and the V segment lost 5 bases, leaving 6 bases of the junction unmatched. CDR1 is MDHEN, CDR2 SYDVKM, per germline. CDR3 length: 16 amino acids. The CDR3 here is CASSRDSLATNEKLFF. CDR3 sequence (DNA): TGTGCCAGCAGTCGGGACAGCCTTGCAACTAATGAAAAACTGTTTTTT.

The chain has TRBV10-3 and TRBJ1-5; 7 bases are shared with TRBD1. The V and J ends lost 8 bases and 3 bases, in that order; junction bases with no gene match: 4. CDR3 length: 13 residues. The germline CDR1 and CDR2 sequences are ENHRY and SYGVKD. The CDR3 loop reads CAISTGVNQPQHF. The CDR3 DNA sequence: TGTGCCATCTCCACAGGGGTCAATCAGCCCCAGCATTTT.

Written as DNA, the CDR3 is TGTGCCAGCAGCACCGGATCCATTACAGGCAATGAGCAGTTCTTC. Protein sequence: CASSTGSITGNEQFF. This chain uses TRBV7-9 with TRBJ2-1, with a weak D call TRBD1 (5 bases). The CDR3 extends over 15 amino acids. With 5 bases removed from V and 6 bases from J, the gap between germline ends came to 17 bases. Germline V gene lookup returns CDR1 SEHNR and CDR2 FQNEAQ (reference sequence).

Only a few counts were recorded for this clone. The chain uses TRBV7-9 and TRBJ1-1; D might be TRBD1 (5 bases). V lost 3 bases, J lost 2 bases, and 13 bases lay in between. CDR3 length: 15 amino acids. Germline V gene data show CDR1 as SEHNR and CDR2 as FQNEAQ (reference sequence). CDR3 sequence: CASSFTGTPNTEAFF. CDR3 DNA sequence: TGTGCCAGCAGCTTCACAGGTACACCTAACACTGAAGCTTTCTTT.

V is TRBV11-2 and J is TRBJ1-1; no clear D. This CDR3 is built from 12 residues. The V end was cut by 0 bases, the J end by 8 bases, with 7 bases between. Germline CDR1 reads SGHAT; CDR2 reads FQNNGV. CDR3 DNA: TGTGCCAGCAGCTTAGATCGCGTAGAAGCTTTCTTT. Translated, it gives CASSLDRVEAFF.

CDR3 in amino acids: CASSPTRFAGGTEAFF. Here the CDR3 DNA reads TGTGCCAGCAGCCCGACTAGATTTGCAGGGGGCACTGAAGCTTTCTTT. This chain connects TRBV7-2 to TRBJ1-1; 7 bases align to TRBD1. The germline CDR1 and CDR2 sequences are SGHTA and FQGNSA. This CDR3 spans 16 amino acids. The junction had 13 bases not matched to a gene; V was cut back by 5 bases and J by 4 bases.